This passage covers 7 T cell receptor beta chains from one sample sequenced in a study of control samples from healthy donors and cancer patients. Profiling relied on immunoSEQ multiplex PCR, and the TCRdb table lists in-frame clones only, not all of them. Here the sample spans a few hundred thousand clones, roughly 90% being singletons. Sequencing input: PBMCs. These receptors all stem from a man aged 35-49 years with head and neck cancer.

The count of this clone is one. The chain uses TRBV28 and TRBJ1-2, with D possibly being TRBD1 (6 bases). V lost 7 bases to trimming and J lost 4 bases, with 16 bases between them. There are 14 residues in the CDR3. The germline gives CDR1 MDHEN, CDR2 SYDVKM. Here the CDR3 reads CASTTQGTGYGYTF. The CDR3 DNA sequence: TGTGCCAGCACTACACAGGGTACAGGCTATGGCTACACCTTC.

The rearrangement uses TRBV3-1 (or the pseudogene TRBV3-2) and TRBJ2-2; D uncertain. The CDR3 spans 18 residues. V lost 0 bases and J lost 0, with 14 bases in between. Germline assignment: CDR1 LGHDT and CDR2 YNNKEL (reference sequence). CDR3 nucleotides: TGTGCCAGCAGCCAAGAAATTCGACTCGCCCCGAACACCGGGGAGCTGTTTTTT. It is translated as CASSQEIRLAPNTGELFF.

This chain links TRBV9 with TRBJ1-2; D uncertain. This CDR3 contains 14 residues. Trimming pared 0 bases from V and 4 bases from J, leaving 10 bases between. Germline CDR1 and CDR2: SGDLS and YYNGEE. CDR3 protein: CASSVASWRYGYTF. CDR3 in DNA: TGTGCCAGCAGCGTAGCAAGCTGGCGCTATGGCTACACCTTC.

J is TRBJ2-7 and V is TRBV9; D unresolved. V shed 0 bases and J shed 2 bases, with 9 bases lying between them. Germline values: CDR1 SGDLS, CDR2 YYNGEE. This CDR3 region has 14 residues. Here the CDR3 reads CASSVGPATYEQYF. In DNA form, the CDR3 reads TGTGCCAGCAGCGTAGGTCCCGCCACCTACGAGCAGTACTTC.

The sample holds one count of this clone. The gene calls are TRBV30 and TRBJ2-2, with 8 bases matching TRBD1. The CDR3 consists of 15 residues. Trimming took 3 bases from V and 1 from J; bases not matched to a gene: 4. Germline V lookup: CDR1 GTSNPN, CDR2 SVGIG (reference sequence). In nucleotides, the CDR3 is TGTGCCTGGAGCCAGGGACAGGTGAACACCGGGGAGCTGTTTTTT. Its protein product is CAWSQGQVNTGELFF.

CDR3 in DNA: TGCGCCAGCAGCCAAGACAGGGTTAATATGGAGGGCTACACCTTC. It yields the protein CASSQDRVNMEGYTF. The V and J genes are TRBV4-3 and TRBJ1-2; weak D call: TRBD1 (5 bases). V was pared by 0 bases and J by 8 bases, with 16 bases between. The CDR3 contains 15 residues. Germline CDR1 LGHNA, CDR2 YSLEER.

The chain uses TRBV9 and TRBJ2-5; no definite D call. V shed 1 base and J shed 5 bases, with 15 bases lying between them. Per germline, CDR1 SGDLS and CDR2 YYNGEE. The CDR3 contains 15 residues. The CDR3 DNA reads as TGTGCCAGCAGCGTAACCCCAGTGGGATGGGAGACCCAGTACTTC. This encodes CASSVTPVGWETQYF.